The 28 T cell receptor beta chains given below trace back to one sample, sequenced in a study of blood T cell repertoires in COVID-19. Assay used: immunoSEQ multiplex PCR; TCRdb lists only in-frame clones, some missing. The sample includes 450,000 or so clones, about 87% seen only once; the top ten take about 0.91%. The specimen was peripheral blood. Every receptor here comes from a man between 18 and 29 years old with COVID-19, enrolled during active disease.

The CDR3 is CASSKPGQQNTEAFF. CDR3 nucleotides: TGTGCCAGCAGTAAGCCGGGACAGCAAAACACTGAAGCTTTCTTT. This sequence joins TRBV27 and TRBJ1-1; TRBD1 matches at 7 bases. CDR1 is MNHEY and CDR2 is SMNVEV in the germline V gene (reference sequence). The CDR3 is 15 amino acids. Losses at the gene ends were 5 bases for V and 2 bases for J; bases not matched to a gene: 8.

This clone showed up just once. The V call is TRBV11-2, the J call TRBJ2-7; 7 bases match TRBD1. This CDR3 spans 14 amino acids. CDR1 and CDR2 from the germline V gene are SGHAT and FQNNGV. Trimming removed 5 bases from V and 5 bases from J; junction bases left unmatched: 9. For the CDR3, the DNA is TGTGCCAGCAGCCCCGTTTACAGGGGAGACGAGCAGTACTTC. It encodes CASSPVYRGDEQYF.

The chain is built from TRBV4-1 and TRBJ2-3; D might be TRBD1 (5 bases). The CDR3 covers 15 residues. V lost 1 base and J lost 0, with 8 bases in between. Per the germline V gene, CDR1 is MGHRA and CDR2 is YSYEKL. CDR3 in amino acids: CASSQGRGSTDTQYF. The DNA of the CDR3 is TGCGCCAGCAGCCAAGGAAGGGGAAGCACAGATACGCAGTATTTT.

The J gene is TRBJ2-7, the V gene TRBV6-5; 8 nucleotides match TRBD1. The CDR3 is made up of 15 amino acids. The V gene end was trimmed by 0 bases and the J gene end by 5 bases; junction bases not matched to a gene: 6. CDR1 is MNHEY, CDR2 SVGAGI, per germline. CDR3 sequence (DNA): TGTGCCAGCAGTTACTCGGACAGGGAGTTGCACGAGCAGTACTTC. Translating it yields CASSYSDRELHEQYF.

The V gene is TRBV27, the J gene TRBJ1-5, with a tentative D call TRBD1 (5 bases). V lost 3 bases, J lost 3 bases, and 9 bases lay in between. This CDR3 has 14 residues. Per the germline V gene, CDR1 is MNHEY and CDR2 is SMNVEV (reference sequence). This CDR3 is CASSLGQSNQPQHF. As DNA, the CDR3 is TGTGCCAGCAGTTTGGGGCAGTCCAATCAGCCCCAGCATTTT.

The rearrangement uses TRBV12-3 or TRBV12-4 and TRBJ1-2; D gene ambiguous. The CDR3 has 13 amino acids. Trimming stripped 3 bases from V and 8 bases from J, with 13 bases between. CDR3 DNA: TGTGCCAGCAGTTTTGAGAGGTTCGGGGGCTACACCTTC. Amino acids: CASSFERFGGYTF.

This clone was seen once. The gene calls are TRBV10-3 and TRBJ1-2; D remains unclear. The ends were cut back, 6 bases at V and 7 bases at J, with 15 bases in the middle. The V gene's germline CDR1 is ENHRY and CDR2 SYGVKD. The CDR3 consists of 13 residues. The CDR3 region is CAISATTGIGYTF. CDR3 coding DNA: TGTGCCATCAGCGCAACGACGGGGATTGGCTACACCTTC.

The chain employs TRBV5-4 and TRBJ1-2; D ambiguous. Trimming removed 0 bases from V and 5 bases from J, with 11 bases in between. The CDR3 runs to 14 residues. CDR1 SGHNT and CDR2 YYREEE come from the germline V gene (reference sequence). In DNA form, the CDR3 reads TGTGCCAGCAGCTTGGAGCAGTCACTATATGGCTACACCTTC. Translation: CASSLEQSLYGYTF.

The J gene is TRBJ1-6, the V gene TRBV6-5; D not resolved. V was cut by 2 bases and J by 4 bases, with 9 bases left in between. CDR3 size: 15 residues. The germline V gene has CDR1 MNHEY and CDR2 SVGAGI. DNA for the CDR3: TGTGCCAGCAGTTACGGTGAGGAGTATAATTCACCCCTCCACTTT. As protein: CASSYGEEYNSPLHF.

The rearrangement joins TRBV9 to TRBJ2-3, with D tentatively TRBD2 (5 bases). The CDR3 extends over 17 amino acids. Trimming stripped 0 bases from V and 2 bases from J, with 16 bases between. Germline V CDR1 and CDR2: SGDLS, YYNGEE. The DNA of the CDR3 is TGTGCCAGCAGCGTAGCTTTGAGGGTATTGGCCACAGATACGCAGTATTTT. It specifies CASSVALRVLATDTQYF. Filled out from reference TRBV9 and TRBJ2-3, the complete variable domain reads DSGVTQTPKHLITATGQRVTLRCSPRSGDLSVYWYQQSLDQGLQFLIQYYNGEERAKGNILERFSAQQFPDLHSELNLSSLELGDSALYFCASSVALRVLATDTQYFGPGTRLTVL.

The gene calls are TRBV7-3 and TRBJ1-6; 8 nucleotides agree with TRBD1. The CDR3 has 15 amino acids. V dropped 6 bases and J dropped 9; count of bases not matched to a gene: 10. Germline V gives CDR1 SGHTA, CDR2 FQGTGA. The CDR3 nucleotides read TGTGCCAGCAGGCCTAAGGACAGGGTTGGTTCACCCCTCCACTTT. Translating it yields CASRPKDRVGSPLHF.

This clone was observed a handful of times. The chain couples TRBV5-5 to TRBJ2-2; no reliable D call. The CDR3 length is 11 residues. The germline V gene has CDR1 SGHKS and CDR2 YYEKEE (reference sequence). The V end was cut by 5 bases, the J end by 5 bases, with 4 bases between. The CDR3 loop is CASSSTGELFF. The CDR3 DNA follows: TGTGCCAGCAGTTCTACCGGGGAGCTGTTTTTT.

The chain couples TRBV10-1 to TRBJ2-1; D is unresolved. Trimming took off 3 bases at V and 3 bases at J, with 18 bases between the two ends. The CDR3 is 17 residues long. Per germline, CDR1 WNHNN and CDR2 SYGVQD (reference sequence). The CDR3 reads CASSDSPDLTYYNEQFF. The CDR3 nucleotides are TGCGCCAGCAGTGATAGCCCCGACTTGACTTACTACAATGAGCAGTTCTTC.

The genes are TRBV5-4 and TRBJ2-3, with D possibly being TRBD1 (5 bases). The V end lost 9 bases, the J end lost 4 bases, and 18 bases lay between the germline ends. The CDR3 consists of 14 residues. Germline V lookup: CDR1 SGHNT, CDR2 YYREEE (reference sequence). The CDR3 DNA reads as TGTGCCACCCAGGGCAGGGATGGGGCAGATACGCAGTATTTT. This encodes CATQGRDGADTQYF.

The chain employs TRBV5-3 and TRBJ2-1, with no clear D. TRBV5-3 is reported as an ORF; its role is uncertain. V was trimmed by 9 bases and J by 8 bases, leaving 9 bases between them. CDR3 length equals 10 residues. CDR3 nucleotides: TGTGCCACCCCCCCATATGAGCAGTTCTTC. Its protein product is CATPPYEQFF.

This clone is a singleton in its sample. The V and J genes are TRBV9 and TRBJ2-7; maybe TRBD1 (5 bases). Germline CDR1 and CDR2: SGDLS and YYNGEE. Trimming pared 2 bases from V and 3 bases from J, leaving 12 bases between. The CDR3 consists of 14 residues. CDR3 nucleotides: TGTGCCAGCAGCGTCAGGGATTTGAACTACGAGCAGTACTTC. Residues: CASSVRDLNYEQYF.

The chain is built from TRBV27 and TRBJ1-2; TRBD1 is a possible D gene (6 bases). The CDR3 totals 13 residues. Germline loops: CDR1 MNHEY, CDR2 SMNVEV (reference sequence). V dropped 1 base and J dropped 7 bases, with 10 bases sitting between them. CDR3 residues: CASSLFQGTGYTF. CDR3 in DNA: TGTGCCAGCAGTTTATTTCAGGGGACTGGCTACACCTTC.

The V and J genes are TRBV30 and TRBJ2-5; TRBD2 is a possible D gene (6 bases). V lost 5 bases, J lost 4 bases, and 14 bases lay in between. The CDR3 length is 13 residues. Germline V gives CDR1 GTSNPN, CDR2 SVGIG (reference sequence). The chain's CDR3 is CAWGRRLGETQYF. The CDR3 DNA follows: TGTGCCTGGGGAAGGCGACTAGGAGAGACCCAGTACTTC.

CDR3 sequence (DNA): TGTGCCAGCAGGGGTGGAAGGGAGCAGCCCCAGCATTTT. Its translation: CASRGGREQPQHF. This chain uses TRBV2 with TRBJ1-5; unclear D gene. V lost 6 bases, J lost 7 bases, and 13 bases lay in between. The germline V gene has CDR1 SNHLY and CDR2 FYNNEI. There are 13 residues in the CDR3.

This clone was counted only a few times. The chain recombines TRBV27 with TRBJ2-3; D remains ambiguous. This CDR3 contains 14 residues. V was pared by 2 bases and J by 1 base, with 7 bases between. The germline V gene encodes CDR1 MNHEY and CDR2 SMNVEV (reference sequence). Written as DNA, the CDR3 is TGTGCCAGCAGTTTAGGGCAGGGCACAGATACGCAGTATTTT. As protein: CASSLGQGTDTQYF.

In nucleotides, the CDR3 is TGTGCCAGCAGCTTAGACTCTACCTACAATGAGCAGTTCTTC. Amino acid sequence: CASSLDSTYNEQFF. V usage is TRBV7-9 and J usage is TRBJ2-1; D gene unclear. This CDR3 is built from 14 residues. Germline V gene sequence: CDR1 SEHNR, CDR2 FQNEAQ (reference sequence). The germline V and J ends were trimmed by 1 base and 2 bases, with 6 bases remaining between them.

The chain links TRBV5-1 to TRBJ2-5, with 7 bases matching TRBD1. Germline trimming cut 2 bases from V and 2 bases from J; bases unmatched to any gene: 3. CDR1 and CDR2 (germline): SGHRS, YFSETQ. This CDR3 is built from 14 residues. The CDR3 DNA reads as TGCGCCAGCAGCTTCGGGACAGCACAAGAGACCCAGTACTTC. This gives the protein CASSFGTAQETQYF.

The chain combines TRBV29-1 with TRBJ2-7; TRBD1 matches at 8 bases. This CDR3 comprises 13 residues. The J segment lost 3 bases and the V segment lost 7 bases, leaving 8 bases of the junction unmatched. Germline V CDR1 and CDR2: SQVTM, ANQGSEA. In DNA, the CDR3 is TGCAGCGCCGCGACAGGGGCTGGCTACGAGCAGTACTTC. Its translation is CSAATGAGYEQYF.

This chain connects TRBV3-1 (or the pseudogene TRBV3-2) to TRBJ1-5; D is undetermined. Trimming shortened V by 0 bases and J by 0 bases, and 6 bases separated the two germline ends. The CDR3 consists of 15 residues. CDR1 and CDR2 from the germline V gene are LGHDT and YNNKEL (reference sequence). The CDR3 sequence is CASSQDLYSNQPQHF. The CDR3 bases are TGTGCCAGCAGCCAAGACTTGTATAGCAATCAGCCCCAGCATTTT.

In DNA form, the CDR3 reads TGTGCCAGCAGCCCGGCCCTAGCGGGAGGGGCGAGGGGTAACATTCAGTACTTC. It yields the protein CASSPALAGGARGNIQYF. The rearrangement links TRBV5-6 to TRBJ2-4; 12 nucleotides agree with TRBD2. CDR1 SGHDT and CDR2 YYEEEE come from the germline V gene. After removal of 4 bases from V and 7 bases from J, the junction contained 15 bases not matched to a gene. The CDR3 runs 18 residues.

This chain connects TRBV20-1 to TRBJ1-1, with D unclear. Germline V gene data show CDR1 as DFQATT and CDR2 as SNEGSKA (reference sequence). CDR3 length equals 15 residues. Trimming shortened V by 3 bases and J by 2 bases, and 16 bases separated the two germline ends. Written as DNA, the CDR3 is TGCAGTGCTAGTAAGGTAGGAGCTGGTAACACTGAAGCTTTCTTT. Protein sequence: CSASKVGAGNTEAFF.

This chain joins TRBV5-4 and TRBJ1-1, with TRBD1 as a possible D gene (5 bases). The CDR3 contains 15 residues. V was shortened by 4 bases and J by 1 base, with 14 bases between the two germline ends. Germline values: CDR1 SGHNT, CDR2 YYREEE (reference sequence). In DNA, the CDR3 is TGTGCCAGCAGCCGCGCGGGGCAGACGAACACTGAAGCTTTCTTT. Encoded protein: CASSRAGQTNTEAFF.

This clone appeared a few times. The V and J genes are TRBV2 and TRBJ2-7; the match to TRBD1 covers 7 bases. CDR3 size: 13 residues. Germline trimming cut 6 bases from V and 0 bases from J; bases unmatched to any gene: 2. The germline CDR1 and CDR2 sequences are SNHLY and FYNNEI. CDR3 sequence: CASSRQGSYEQYF. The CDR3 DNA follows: TGTGCCAGCAGCCGACAGGGCTCCTACGAGCAGTACTTC.